One sample yielded the 20 T cell receptor beta chains listed below, sequenced in a study of T cells in Graves' hyperthyroidism and ophthalmopathy. RNA transcripts gave rise to amplified TCR beta CDR3 regions. Using the HTBI primer set, a first-round RT-PCR was run on the TCR CDR3. TCRdb used MiXCR to reprocess the multiplex PCR reads, holding one entry per CDR3 protein. The repertoire holds some 560,000 distinct CDR3 sequences, with 14% as singletons. Sequencing input: blood. The receptors were gathered from a woman in her thirties or forties with Graves' hyperthyroidism.

This clonotype has just a few counts. The chain combines TRBV7-2 with TRBJ1-5, with D possibly TRBD1 on 5 matching bases. Trimming cost V 4 bases and J 4 bases, with 14 bases left between them. The CDR3 is 15 amino acids. Germline V CDR1 and CDR2: SGHTA, FQGNSA. The CDR3 loop reads CASSSPGGKNQPQHF. The CDR3 DNA reads as TGTGCCAGCAGCTCCCCGGGGGGGAAGAATCAGCCCCAGCATTTT.

This clonotype occurred many times. For the CDR3, the DNA is TGTGCCAGCAGCCGAGAGTACGGGGGAGCCGAAGCTTTCTTT. Protein product: CASSREYGGAEAFF. The chain joins TRBV11-2 to TRBJ1-1, with a possible D match to TRBD1 (5 bases). Looked up from germline, CDR1 is SGHAT and CDR2 is FQNNGV. There are 14 residues in the CDR3. V was trimmed by 5 bases and J by 8 bases, leaving 18 bases between them. Together with reference TRBV11-2 and TRBJ1-1, the CDR3 gives the full variable domain: EAGVAQSPRYKIIEKRQSVAFWCNPISGHATLYWYQQILGQGPKLLIQFQNNGVVDDSQLPKDRFSAERLKGVDSTLKIQPAKLEDSAVYLCASSREYGGAEAFFGQGTRLTVV.

In this sample, this clonotype turned up many times. The genes are TRBV7-8 and TRBJ2-5; D tentatively fits TRBD1 or TRBD2 (7 bases each). The CDR3 runs to 15 residues. Germline V gene sequence: CDR1 SGHVS, CDR2 FQNEAQ. Trimming shortened V by 8 bases and J by 5 bases, and 21 bases separated the two germline ends. The CDR3, as DNA: TGTGCCAGCGGGAGGGGCAGGGGGAGGGACGAGACCCAGTACTTC. Its protein is CASGRGRGRDETQYF.

This clonotype was detected many times. CDR3 nucleotides: TGTGCCAGCAGCTTATCTTGGAGCTCCTACAATGAGCAGTTCTTC. Amino acids: CASSLSWSSYNEQFF. This chain connects TRBV11-2 to TRBJ2-1, with D hard to call. V shed 2 bases and J shed 0 bases, with 8 bases lying between them. The CDR3 length is 15 residues. CDR1 is SGHAT, CDR2 FQNNGV, per germline.

This clonotype appeared many times. The gene calls are TRBV5-1 and TRBJ2-1; maybe TRBD2 (5 bases). V was shortened by 4 bases and J by 3 bases, with 11 bases between the two germline ends. CDR3 length equals 14 residues. Germline V lookup: CDR1 SGHRS, CDR2 YFSETQ. CDR3 amino acids: CASSDGNYYNEQFF. As DNA, the CDR3 is TGCGCCAGCAGCGACGGGAACTACTACAATGAGCAGTTCTTC.

This clonotype has ten or more counts. The CDR3 DNA is TGTGCCAGCATTGGGACAGGGGGCTTTGGCACCGGGGAGCTGTTTTTT. This encodes CASIGTGGFGTGELFF. J is TRBJ2-2 and V is TRBV28; 12 positions match TRBD1. The CDR3 length is 16 residues. Losses at the gene ends were 7 bases for V and 4 bases for J; bases not matched to a gene: 7. Germline V gene sequence: CDR1 MDHEN, CDR2 SYDVKM.

In this sample, this clonotype turned up many times. The chain combines TRBV20-1 with TRBJ2-1; D call uncertain. V lost 3 bases, J lost 6 bases, and 15 bases lay in between. The CDR3 totals 14 residues. Germline values: CDR1 DFQATT, CDR2 SNEGSKA (reference sequence). The CDR3 sequence: CSASVVGISNEQFF. Here the CDR3 DNA reads TGCAGTGCTAGTGTAGTGGGAATCAGCAATGAGCAGTTCTTC.

This chain uses TRBV7-9 with TRBJ1-3; TRBD1 matches at 7 bases. J was trimmed by 4 bases and V by 3 bases; bases with no gene match: 9. The CDR3 has 16 amino acids. Germline V gene sequence: CDR1 SEHNR, CDR2 FQNEAQ (reference sequence). The CDR3 DNA sequence: TGTGCCAGCAGCTTTTCCGACAGGGTGGTCGGAAACACCATATATTTT. This gives the protein CASSFSDRVVGNTIYF.

This clonotype was seen a few times. The chain employs TRBV20-1 and TRBJ2-3; TRBD1 matches at 8 bases. V lost 5 bases to trimming and J lost 2 bases; unmatched junction nucleotides: 3. Germline V gene sequence: CDR1 DFQATT, CDR2 SNEGSKA (reference sequence). The CDR3 loop spans 13 amino acids. CDR3 in DNA: TGCAGTGCTCGGGGACAGGACACAGATACGCAGTATTTT. Residues: CSARGQDTDTQYF.

This clonotype was seen a few times. CDR3 residues: CATSDFRGEGHSEQFF. The CDR3 nucleotides read TGTGCCACCAGTGATTTTAGAGGGGAGGGTCATAGTGAGCAGTTCTTC. J is TRBJ2-1 and V is TRBV24-1; 7 bases line up with TRBD2. Trimming cost V 1 base and J 9 bases; bases outside gene matches: 11. The CDR3 spans 16 residues. From germline, CDR1 is KGHDR and CDR2 SFDVKD.

In its sample, this clonotype was seen many times. The rearrangement uses TRBV2 and TRBJ2-3, with D unclear. The CDR3 consists of 14 residues. Trimming pared 6 bases from V and 1 base from J, leaving 11 bases between. Germline assignment: CDR1 SNHLY and CDR2 FYNNEI. In DNA, the CDR3 is TGTGCCAGCAGGAGGAATTATGGCACAGATACGCAGTATTTT. Its protein is CASRRNYGTDTQYF.

This clonotype was seen ten or more times. This sequence joins TRBV24-1 and TRBJ2-5; 9 bases line up with TRBD1. V lost 2 bases to trimming and J lost 3 bases; unmatched junction nucleotides: 6. Per the germline V gene, CDR1 is KGHDR and CDR2 is SFDVKD. CDR3 size: 16 residues. CDR3 amino acids: CATSDWARQGEETQYF. The DNA of the CDR3 is TGTGCCACCAGTGATTGGGCGCGACAGGGGGAAGAGACCCAGTACTTC.

Remarks on this clonotype: A single base separates this from a much larger clone, so it may be a read error. This sequence joins TRBV7-3 and TRBJ1-1, with D tentatively TRBD1 (5 bases). V dropped 0 bases and J dropped 4 bases, with 15 bases sitting between them. This CDR3 comprises 16 residues. In germline, CDR1 is SGHTA, CDR2 FQGTGA. In nucleotides, the CDR3 is TGTGCCAGCAGCTTAACGGGAGTCAAAACAGGCACTGAAGCTTTCTTT. It is translated as CASSLTGVKTGTEAFF.

Only a few counts were recorded for this clonotype. This chain links TRBV4-1 with TRBJ1-1; D call uncertain. The CDR3 consists of 14 residues. V lost 1 base and J lost 9, with 15 bases in between. Germline CDR1 and CDR2: MGHRA and YSYEKL. CDR3 sequence: CASSQGEDWPQAFF. The CDR3 bases are TGCGCCAGCAGCCAAGGTGAAGATTGGCCCCAAGCTTTCTTT.

This clonotype was picked up many times. V gene TRBV28 combines with J gene TRBJ2-1; TRBD1 might be the D (6 bases). Germline lookup yields CDR1 MDHEN and CDR2 SYDVKM. The CDR3 loop spans 13 amino acids. Trimming removed 10 bases at V and 1 base at J, with 11 bases between. CDR3 sequence: CATGGKSYNEQFF. The CDR3 region has the DNA TGTGCCACTGGGGGCAAATCCTACAATGAGCAGTTCTTC.

The chain employs TRBV10-1 and TRBJ2-3; unclear D gene. This CDR3 comprises 14 residues. Germline values: CDR1 WNHNN, CDR2 SYGVQD (reference sequence). V shed 4 bases and J shed 1 base, with 9 bases lying between them. For the CDR3, the DNA is TGCGCCAGCAGTGGCCGAACAGGCACAGATACGCAGTATTTT. Translating gives CASSGRTGTDTQYF.

The chain uses TRBV27 and TRBJ2-6; D perhaps matches TRBD2 (6 bases). Between the trimmed V and J ends, which lost 2 bases and 0 bases, there was a span of 8 bases. CDR1 and CDR2 (germline): MNHEY, SMNVEV (reference sequence). CDR3 size: 16 residues. The CDR3 here is CASSLSGFSGANVLTF. The CDR3 coding sequence is TGTGCCAGCAGTTTAAGCGGGTTCTCTGGGGCCAACGTCCTGACTTTC.

As concerns this clonotype: A read error may explain this, as a much larger clone is one base away. The chain employs TRBV5-1 and TRBJ1-2; 8 nucleotides agree with TRBD1. This CDR3 region has 13 residues. Trimming at V came to 4 bases and at J to 7 bases, leaving 6 bases not matched to a gene. Germline V gives CDR1 SGHRS, CDR2 YFSETQ. CDR3 sequence reads: CASSRTGSLGYTF. The CDR3 coding sequence is TGCGCCAGCAGCCGGACAGGGTCACTTGGCTACACCTTC. The entire variable domain, with the rest obtained from reference TRBV5-1 and TRBJ1-2, is as follows: KAGVTQTPRYLIKTRGQQVTLSCSPISGHRSVSWYQQTPGQGLQFLFEYFSETQRNKGNFPGRFSGRQFSNSRSEMNVSTLELGDSALYLCASSRTGSLGYTFGSGTRLTVV.

This clonotype was seen more than once but under ten times. The chain combines TRBV11-2 with TRBJ1-1, with D hard to call. Deletions cut 2 bases from V and 5 bases from J, with 18 bases between. CDR3 length equals 16 residues. Germline V CDR1 and CDR2: SGHAT, FQNNGV. The CDR3, as DNA: TGTGCCAGCAGCTTAATCTTCCGGGATTTAGGTACTGAAGCTTTCTTT. Translation: CASSLIFRDLGTEAFF.

The chain carries TRBV10-3 and TRBJ1-2, with D perhaps matching TRBD1 (5 bases). CDR1 and CDR2 from the germline V gene are ENHRY and SYGVKD. The V gene lost 6 bases and the J gene lost 6 bases, with 11 bases spanning the gap. The CDR3 runs to 12 residues. The CDR3 coding sequence is TGTGCCATCAGCAGGGACGCGGATGGCTACACCTTC. Encoded protein: CAISRDADGYTF.